Each of the 12 T cell receptor beta chains below was sequenced from the same sample in a study of cytomegalovirus exposure and HLA in healthy donors. The PCR made use of 60 Vbeta and 13 Jbeta primers. TCRdb's copy holds only in-frame clones and misses some; the assay was immunoSEQ multiplex PCR. The table includes under 90,000 clones, 75% detected once. Specimen: PBMCs. The source of these receptors is a man in his forties in good health and CMV-seronegative.

The CDR3 spells CASRKGLAGPPYEQYF. The DNA of the CDR3 is TGTGCCAGCAGGAAGGGACTAGCGGGTCCTCCCTACGAGCAGTACTTC. The rearrangement uses TRBV2 and TRBJ2-7, with TRBD2 matching over 12 bases. V was clipped by 6 bases and J by 2 bases; unmatched bases: 8. Germline assignment: CDR1 SNHLY and CDR2 FYNNEI. The CDR3 spans 16 residues.

The chain uses TRBV5-1 and TRBJ1-5, with D maybe TRBD1 (6 bases). The CDR3 totals 14 residues. V was cut by 0 bases and J by 2 bases, with 6 bases left in between. The germline gives CDR1 SGHRS, CDR2 YFSETQ. The CDR3 region is CASSLGTGNQPQHF. In DNA, the CDR3 is TGCGCCAGCAGCTTGGGGACAGGCAATCAGCCCCAGCATTTT.

The genes are TRBV6-5 and TRBJ2-6, with 10 bases fitting TRBD1. The trim removed 7 bases at V and 4 bases at J, leaving 4 bases unmatched. This CDR3 is built from 15 residues. Germline lookup yields CDR1 MNHEY and CDR2 SVGAGI. In DNA, the CDR3 is TGTGCCAGCAACGACAGGGGGCGGGGGGCCAACGTCCTGACTTTC. It translates to CASNDRGRGANVLTF.

This chain uses TRBV29-1 with TRBJ2-1; D remains unclear. Trimming cost V 5 bases and J 10 bases, with 18 bases left between them. Looked up from germline, CDR1 is SQVTM and CDR2 is ANQGSEA. The CDR3 contains 13 residues. The CDR3 reads CSVRMRPDQEQFF. The CDR3 coding sequence is TGCAGCGTTCGGATGCGGCCGGATCAGGAGCAGTTCTTC.

This chain links TRBV30 with TRBJ2-1; TRBD2 agrees at 11 bases. J lost 8 bases, V lost 1 base, and 4 bases had no gene match. This CDR3 is 14 amino acids long. The germline gives CDR1 GTSNPN, CDR2 SVGIG (reference sequence). The CDR3 nucleotides are TGTGCCTGGAGTGCTACTAGCGGGAGCGATGAGCAGTTCTTC. Protein: CAWSATSGSDEQFF.

V usage is TRBV4-1 and J usage is TRBJ2-3; maybe TRBD1 (6 bases). CDR3 length: 15 amino acids. CDR1 is MGHRA and CDR2 is YSYEKL in the germline V gene. Deletions cut 0 bases from V and 2 bases from J, with 9 bases between. This CDR3 reads CASSQDPGVTDTQYF. The CDR3 coding sequence is TGCGCCAGCAGCCAAGACCCAGGGGTCACAGATACGCAGTATTTT.

The V gene is TRBV6-6, the J gene TRBJ1-4, with 8 bases matching TRBD1. Germline loops: CDR1 MNHNY, CDR2 SVGAGI (reference sequence). The ends lost 6 bases at V and 8 bases at J; junction bases unmatched: 8. The CDR3 consists of 14 residues. Written as DNA, the CDR3 is TGTGCCAGCAGCCCCGGGACAGGTGCCGAAAAACTGTTTTTT. This translates into CASSPGTGAEKLFF.

Concerning this clone: A junction end diverges from the germline sequence, so it may reflect a read error. The gene calls are TRBV7-9 and TRBJ1-2; D is undetermined. This CDR3 contains 14 residues. Germline loops: CDR1 SEHNR, CDR2 FQNEAQ (reference sequence). CDR3: CSSTLNSGGYGYTF. The CDR3 DNA is TGTTCCAGCACCCTGAATTCGGGAGGGTATGGCTACACCTTC.

V gene TRBV21-1 combines with J gene TRBJ2-3; the table's TRBD2 call for D was not verified on the DNA. TRBV21-1 is designated a pseudogene. This CDR3 has 16 amino acids. CDR3: CASSGVAGGPRDTQYF. The CDR3 DNA is TGTGCCAGCTCCGGAGTAGCGGGAGGGCCACGTGATACGCAGTATTTT.

The V and J genes are TRBV7-2 and TRBJ2-5, with 8 bases fitting TRBD2. Germline lookup yields CDR1 SGHTA and CDR2 FQGNSA. This CDR3 spans 15 amino acids. V shed 1 base, J shed 5 bases, and the junction held 6 bases outside the gene matches. This chain's CDR3 is CASSLGIAGSETQYF. As DNA, the CDR3 is TGTGCCAGCAGCTTAGGAATAGCGGGGTCCGAGACCCAGTACTTC.

The chain is built from TRBV4-1 and TRBJ2-7; D unresolved. Per the germline V gene, CDR1 is MGHRA and CDR2 is YSYEKL. V lost 4 bases and J 3 bases, leaving 13 bases between the germline ends. This CDR3 is built from 14 residues. The DNA of the CDR3 is TGCGCCAGCAGCCCTGACCGTCTAGACTACGAGCAGTACTTC. Its translation is CASSPDRLDYEQYF.

The chain carries TRBV9 and TRBJ1-1, with 8 bases aligning to TRBD1. Per germline, CDR1 SGDLS and CDR2 YYNGEE. Trimming removed 1 base from V and 3 bases from J; junction bases left unmatched: 5. The CDR3 consists of 15 residues. In nucleotides, the CDR3 is TGTGCCAGCAGCGTATCTCCGGACAGGGACACTGAAGCTTTCTTT. Amino acids: CASSVSPDRDTEAFF.